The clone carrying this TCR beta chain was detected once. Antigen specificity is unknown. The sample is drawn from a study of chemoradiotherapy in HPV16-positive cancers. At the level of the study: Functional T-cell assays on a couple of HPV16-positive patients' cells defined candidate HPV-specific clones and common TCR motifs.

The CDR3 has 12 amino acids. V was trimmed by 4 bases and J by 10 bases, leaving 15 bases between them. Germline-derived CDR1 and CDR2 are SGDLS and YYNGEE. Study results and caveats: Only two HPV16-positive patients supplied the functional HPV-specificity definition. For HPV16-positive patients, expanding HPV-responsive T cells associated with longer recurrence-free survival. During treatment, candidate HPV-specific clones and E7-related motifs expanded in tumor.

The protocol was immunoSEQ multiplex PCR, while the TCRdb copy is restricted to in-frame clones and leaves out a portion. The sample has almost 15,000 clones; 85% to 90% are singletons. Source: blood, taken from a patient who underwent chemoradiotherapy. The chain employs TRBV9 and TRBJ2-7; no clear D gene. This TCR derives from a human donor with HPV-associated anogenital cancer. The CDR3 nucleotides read TGTGCCAGCAGCCCAAACGCGGAATTTCAGTACTTC. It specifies CASSPNAEFQYF.